This T cell receptor beta chain comes out of a study of cytomegalovirus exposure and HLA in healthy donors. Overall study findings and caveats: The majority of TCR sequences were rare, yet some public TCRs appeared in many donors. The study listed some 160 cytomegalovirus-associated TCR beta chains.

The CDR3 covers 12 residues. In germline, CDR1 is MNHEY, CDR2 SVGAGI. V lost 8 bases and J 2 bases, leaving 9 bases between the germline ends. Comments on this clone: Its antigen is currently unknown.

TCRdb's copy holds only in-frame clones and misses some; the assay was immunoSEQ multiplex PCR. The repertoire consists of approximately 280,000 clones, with 80% to 90% occurring once and the leading ten covering around 1%. The clonotype originates from a woman aged 18-29 years in good health and CMV-seronegative. The sample taken for sequencing was PBMCs. The genes are TRBV6-5 and TRBJ1-2; unclear D gene. The CDR3 loop reads CASRLGNYGYTF. In DNA form, the CDR3 reads TGTGCCAGCCGGTTGGGCAACTATGGCTACACCTTC.